The clone carrying this TCR beta chain was seen more than once but under ten times. Its antigen is currently unknown. The germline CDR1 and CDR2 sequences are DFQATT and SNEGSKA (reference sequence). The CDR3 covers 14 residues. After removal of 6 bases from V and 5 bases from J, the junction contained 12 bases not matched to a gene. This entry is derived from a study of blood T cells in healthy people across ages. Study-wide points: Older age went with lower TCR beta diversity per million T cells, in a roughly linear way.

A second PCR, run for about 7 to 11 cycles, used a sample-barcoded 5' primer plus a J-beta primer mix. In TCRdb, the 5' RACE reads were re-called with MiXCR into one record per CDR3 protein. The sample consists of about 600,000 distinct CDR3 sequences, 47% of them appearing once. The sequencing sample was made of blood. This chain connects TRBV20-1 to TRBJ2-7, with TRBD1 identical over 8 bases. The TCR was taken from a man older than 75 in good health. As DNA, the CDR3 is TGCAGTGCACCTAAGACAGGGGCCAGGGACGAGCAGTACTTC. It is translated as CSAPKTGARDEQYF.